The 10 T cell receptor beta chains presented below share a single source sample, sequenced in a study of shared clonotypes between healthy human individuals. Sequencing was performed with immunoSEQ multiplex PCR; in TCRdb, only in-frame clones are kept and a portion is missing. The data contain about 2.1 million clones, about 92% of them singletons. It was CD45RO-negative cells, positively selected for CCR7, that made up naive CD8 cells, with terminally differentiated effector memory CD45RA+ cells excluded. Sequencing was performed on naive CD8+ T cells from PBMCs. All receptors come from a man aged 18 to 30 in good health. Some clones in this sample may be carry-over from other donors' samples.

This sequence joins TRBV2 and TRBJ2-7; perhaps TRBD1 as D (5 bases). CDR3 length: 16 amino acids. The V and J ends lost 5 bases and 4 bases respectively, with 21 bases between them. Germline CDR1 is SNHLY and CDR2 is FYNNEI. This chain's CDR3 is CASSPSQGPPPYEQYF. The DNA of the CDR3 is TGTGCCAGCAGTCCAAGTCAGGGCCCCCCTCCTTACGAGCAGTACTTC.

J is TRBJ2-7 and V is TRBV7-2; possibly TRBD2 for D (6 bases). This CDR3 region has 13 residues. The germline gives CDR1 SGHTA, CDR2 FQGNSA. Deletions cut 5 bases from V and 2 bases from J, with 10 bases between. The CDR3 nucleotides read TGTGCCAGCAGCGCCCGACTAGCCTACGAGCAGTACTTC. Residues: CASSARLAYEQYF.

This chain uses TRBV7-9 with TRBJ2-1, with 8 nucleotides matching TRBD2. This CDR3 has 15 amino acids. Losses at the gene ends were 5 bases for V and 6 bases for J; bases not matched to a gene: 9. Germline V CDR1 and CDR2: SEHNR, FQNEAQ (reference sequence). For the CDR3, the DNA is TGTGCCAGCAGCCCCATTCCTAGCGGGTTCAATGAGCAGTTCTTC. This gives the protein CASSPIPSGFNEQFF. Filled out from reference TRBV7-9 and TRBJ2-1, the complete variable domain reads DTGVSQNPRHKITKRGQNVTFRCDPISEHNRLYWYRQTLGQGPEFLTYFQNEAQLEKSRLLSDRFSAERPKGSFSTLEIQRTEQGDSAMYLCASSPIPSGFNEQFFGPGTRLTVL.

The J gene is TRBJ1-2, the V gene TRBV6-6; 11 nucleotides align to TRBD1. Per germline, CDR1 MNHNY and CDR2 SVGAGI (reference sequence). CDR3 length equals 15 residues. The V and J ends lost 4 bases and 7 bases, in that order; junction bases with no gene match: 8. The CDR3 nucleotides are TGTGCCAGCAGTTTAGACGGGACAGGGGGATCTGGCTACACCTTC. Translated, it gives CASSLDGTGGSGYTF.

The rearrangement links TRBV7-8 to TRBJ1-2; possibly TRBD1 for D (6 bases). In germline, CDR1 is SGHVS, CDR2 FQNEAQ. The CDR3 is 17 amino acids. V was clipped by 5 bases and J by 4 bases, with 23 bases between them. CDR3 sequence reads: CASSMTGRPLRSYGYTF. The CDR3 DNA follows: TGTGCCAGCAGCATGACAGGCCGTCCCTTAAGGAGCTATGGCTACACCTTC. Looking up the rest from reference TRBV7-8 and TRBJ1-2 gives the full variable domain: GAGVSQSPRYKVAKRGQDVALRCDPISGHVSLFWYQQALGQGPEFLTYFQNEAQLDKSGLPSDRFFAERPEGSVSTLKIQRTQQEDSAVYLCASSMTGRPLRSYGYTFGSGTRLTVV.

This sequence joins TRBV14 and TRBJ2-1; no definite D call. Germline V gives CDR1 SGHDN, CDR2 FVKESK. The CDR3 runs 13 residues. Deletions cut 2 bases from V and 5 bases from J, with 7 bases between. The CDR3 here is CASSQLTHNEQFF. The CDR3 coding sequence is TGTGCCAGCAGCCAACTGACCCACAATGAGCAGTTCTTC. Drawing the rest from reference TRBV14 and TRBJ2-1, the complete variable domain is EAGVTQFPSHSVIEKGQTVTLRCDPISGHDNLYWYRRVMGKEIKFLLHFVKESKQDESGMPNNRFLAERTGGTYSTLKVQPAELEDSGVYFCASSQLTHNEQFFGPGTRLTVL.

The rearrangement links TRBV27 to TRBJ1-1; 11 bases match TRBD1. V was pared by 0 bases and J by 4 bases, with 4 bases of the junction left unmatched. The CDR3 contains 16 residues. From germline, CDR1 is MNHEY and CDR2 SMNVEV (reference sequence). For the CDR3, the DNA is TGTGCCAGCAGTTTATCGTGGACAGGGGGCTTCACTGAAGCTTTCTTT. Translating gives CASSLSWTGGFTEAFF.

The V call is TRBV7-9, the J call TRBJ2-3, with 7 bases identical to TRBD2. Losses at the gene ends were 5 bases for V and 1 base for J; bases not matched to a gene: 15. The length of the CDR3 is 18 residues. Germline V gene lookup returns CDR1 SEHNR and CDR2 FQNEAQ (reference sequence). CDR3 region: CASSLGIAGFRGTDTQYF. DNA for the CDR3: TGTGCCAGCAGCCTCGGAATAGCGGGCTTCCGCGGCACAGATACGCAGTATTTT.

This chain uses TRBV5-6 with TRBJ1-4; D not certain. CDR1 is SGHDT, CDR2 YYEEEE, per germline. This CDR3 contains 14 residues. The germline V and J ends were trimmed by 9 bases and 2 bases, with 14 bases remaining between them. DNA of the CDR3: TGTGCCATTCCAGACACCGATACTAATGAAAAACTGTTTTTT. This translates into CAIPDTDTNEKLFF.

V gene TRBV4-3 combines with J gene TRBJ2-7; D assignment may be TRBD1 or TRBD2 (5 bases each). Deletions cut 1 base from V and 0 bases from J, with 16 bases between. The CDR3 is 17 amino acids. Germline CDR1 and CDR2: LGHNA and YSLEER. The CDR3 here is CASSQGREGPRSYEQYF. The CDR3 DNA reads as TGCGCCAGCAGCCAAGGACGAGAGGGACCGCGCTCCTACGAGCAGTACTTC.